These 20 T cell receptor beta chains were all obtained from the same sample, sequenced in a study of early stage breast cancer tumors. The repertoire was sequenced with immunoSEQ multiplex PCR; TCRdb's copy has only in-frame clones and lacks some. The sample includes 25,000 to 35,000 clones, approximately 54% seen only once; the top ten take nearly 8.5%. The sample taken for sequencing was breast tumor tissue. These receptors came from a person in their fifties or sixties with breast cancer.

V gene TRBV5-4 combines with J gene TRBJ2-5; TRBD2 matches at 12 bases. The germline V gene encodes CDR1 SGHNT and CDR2 YYREEE (reference sequence). The CDR3 length is 15 residues. V shed 6 bases and J 5 bases; nucleotides not matched to a gene: 8. The CDR3 sequence is CASTRTSGAKETQYF. DNA for the CDR3: TGTGCCAGCACCCGGACTAGCGGGGCCAAGGAGACCCAGTACTTC.

This chain joins TRBV15 and TRBJ1-2; D is ambiguous. V lost 0 bases to trimming and J lost 5 bases, with 10 bases between them. Germline CDR1 and CDR2: LNHNV and YYDKDF (reference sequence). The CDR3 length is 14 residues. CDR3 residues: CATSRDGSGYGYTF. Written as DNA, the CDR3 is TGTGCCACCAGCAGAGATGGTTCGGGGTATGGCTACACCTTC.

This clone was observed a few times. The chain is built from TRBV15 and TRBJ2-2; 11 nucleotides align to TRBD2. The CDR3 runs to 16 residues. Trimming cost V 0 bases and J 5 bases; bases outside gene matches: 2. The V gene's germline CDR1 is LNHNV and CDR2 YYDKDF (reference sequence). The CDR3 region is CATSRDSGGETGELFF. In DNA, the CDR3 is TGTGCCACCAGCAGAGATAGCGGGGGGGAGACCGGGGAGCTGTTTTTT.

The chain is built from TRBV6-4 and TRBJ2-2; D is undetermined. Germline assignment: CDR1 MRHNA and CDR2 SNTAGT. The CDR3 contains 13 residues. The V gene lost 6 bases and the J gene lost 4 bases, with 9 bases spanning the gap. For the CDR3, the DNA is TGTGCCAGCAGAAGCAGGACCACCGGGGAGCTGTTTTTT. It codes for CASRSRTTGELFF.

This CDR3 is CASSFGEYGNQPQHF. CDR3 DNA sequence: TGTGCCAGCAGCTTTGGGGAGTATGGCAATCAGCCCCAGCATTTT. The chain has TRBV7-3 and TRBJ1-5; D is uncertain. V was pared by 3 bases and J by 2 bases, with 11 bases between. The germline gives CDR1 SGHTA, CDR2 FQGTGA. The CDR3 loop spans 15 amino acids.

The chain is built from TRBV6-5 and TRBJ1-5; D is unresolved. Germline V gene data show CDR1 as MNHEY and CDR2 as SVGAGI. V was pared by 8 bases and J by 2 bases, with 16 bases between. The CDR3 has 15 amino acids. CDR3 sequence reads: CASAFMMGGNQPQHF. The CDR3 coding sequence is TGTGCCAGCGCGTTCATGATGGGCGGCAATCAGCCCCAGCATTTT.

This chain connects TRBV25-1 to TRBJ2-5; D gene ambiguous. The CDR3 covers 14 residues. Germline CDR1 reads MGHDK; CDR2 reads SYGVNS. Trimming cost V 1 base and J 2 bases, with 8 bases left between them. CDR3 sequence reads: CASSELEWQETQYF. CDR3 bases: TGTGCCAGCAGTGAATTGGAGTGGCAAGAGACCCAGTACTTC.

This clone was observed a handful of times. The chain is built from TRBV27 and TRBJ2-7; perhaps D is TRBD1 or TRBD2 (5 bases each). There are 16 residues in the CDR3. CDR1 and CDR2 (germline): MNHEY, SMNVEV (reference sequence). V shed 0 bases and J shed 2 bases, with 14 bases lying between them. The CDR3 bases are TGTGCCAGCAGTTTATCGGGACGAGGCGAAACCTACGAGCAGTACTTC. Its translation is CASSLSGRGETYEQYF.

The V gene is TRBV9, the J gene TRBJ2-6, with D possibly TRBD1 on 6 matching bases. The CDR3 has 15 residues. With 3 bases removed from V and 4 bases from J, the gap between germline ends came to 11 bases. Germline loops: CDR1 SGDLS, CDR2 YYNGEE. The CDR3 loop is CASSGQEAGANVLTF. The CDR3 nucleotides read TGTGCCAGCAGCGGACAGGAGGCCGGGGCCAACGTCCTGACTTTC.

In this sample, this clone turned up a few times. J is TRBJ1-1 and V is TRBV27; D is uncertain. The V gene's germline CDR1 is MNHEY and CDR2 SMNVEV (reference sequence). CDR3 length equals 11 residues. The germline V and J ends were trimmed by 6 bases and 10 bases, with 12 bases remaining between them. The CDR3 region has the DNA TGTGCCAGCAGCTCCTTTAGCGGAGCTTTCTTT. Protein sequence: CASSSFSGAFF.

The sample holds a few counts of this clone. The chain couples TRBV2 to TRBJ2-7; TRBD2 matches 13 bases. Germline values: CDR1 SNHLY, CDR2 FYNNEI. Trimming cost V 1 base and J 8 bases; bases outside gene matches: 5. The CDR3 covers 15 residues. For the CDR3, the DNA is TGTGCCAGCAGTGAAGGTGGACTAGCGGGAGAGAAGCAGTACTTC. It codes for CASSEGGLAGEKQYF.

V is TRBV27 and J is TRBJ2-1, with TRBD1 as a possible D gene (5 bases). V dropped 3 bases and J dropped 2 bases, with 8 bases sitting between them. Germline lookup yields CDR1 MNHEY and CDR2 SMNVEV (reference sequence). This CDR3 contains 14 residues. The CDR3 nucleotides are TGTGCCAGCAGTTTGAGCAGGGCCTACAATGAGCAGTTCTTC. This codes for CASSLSRAYNEQFF.

The J gene is TRBJ2-2, the V gene TRBV7-3; 7 nucleotides line up with TRBD2. This CDR3 spans 15 amino acids. Per germline, CDR1 SGHTA and CDR2 FQGTGA. The V and J ends lost 5 bases and 7 bases, in that order; junction bases with no gene match: 10. The CDR3 DNA sequence: TGTGCCAGCAGCCCGCGGGGGATGTTGGGCGGGGAGCTGTTTTTT. It translates to CASSPRGMLGGELFF.

The rearrangement links TRBV10-1 to TRBJ1-4; D unresolved. This CDR3 is 14 amino acids long. Trimming stripped 7 bases from V and 3 bases from J, with 12 bases between. Per the germline V gene, CDR1 is WNHNN and CDR2 is SYGVQD (reference sequence). CDR3 DNA: TGCGCCAGCACTAGACGGGAAGCTAATGAAAAACTGTTTTTT. Translating gives CASTRREANEKLFF.

The chain recombines TRBV29-1 with TRBJ2-3; D is unresolved. The germline CDR1 and CDR2 sequences are SQVTM and ANQGSEA. Trimming shortened V by 3 bases and J by 1 base, and 5 bases separated the two germline ends. This CDR3 contains 12 residues. CDR3 sequence reads: CSVDGGTDTQYF. In nucleotides, the CDR3 is TGCAGCGTTGATGGGGGCACAGATACGCAGTATTTT.

The chain employs TRBV6-5 and TRBJ2-3; 14 bases line up with TRBD2. This CDR3 has 16 residues. Germline CDR1 reads MNHEY; CDR2 reads SVGAGI. V shed 4 bases and J 1 base; nucleotides not matched to a gene: 1. CDR3 coding DNA: TGTGCCAGCAGTTGGGGACTAGCGGGAGGCACAGATACGCAGTATTTT. Protein sequence: CASSWGLAGGTDTQYF.

This clone has more than one count but fewer than ten. This rearrangement joins TRBV13 to TRBJ1-3, with unresolved D. This CDR3 spans 13 amino acids. Germline loops: CDR1 PRHDT, CDR2 FYEKMQ (reference sequence). V was cut by 0 bases and J by 6 bases, with 6 bases left in between. The DNA of the CDR3 is TGTGCCAGCAGCTTAGGGGCTGAAAACACCATATATTTT. This translates into CASSLGAENTIYF.

V is TRBV6-5 and J is TRBJ2-3; D gene ambiguous. Germline assignment: CDR1 MNHEY and CDR2 SVGAGI. The V and J ends lost 2 bases and 8 bases respectively, with 14 bases between them. The CDR3 runs 14 residues. The CDR3 spells CASSYGSQQSTQYF. The CDR3 region has the DNA TGTGCCAGCAGTTACGGGTCCCAGCAGAGTACGCAGTATTTT.

This clone is termed medium-sized. The V and J genes are TRBV2 and TRBJ2-1; D possibly corresponds to TRBD2 (6 bases). V was clipped by 3 bases and J by 6 bases, with 15 bases between them. CDR3 length: 15 residues. CDR1 and CDR2 from the germline V gene are SNHLY and FYNNEI. CDR3 protein: CASSDSGALSNEQFF. The DNA of the CDR3 is TGTGCCAGCAGTGACTCGGGAGCACTTTCCAATGAGCAGTTCTTC.

This rearrangement joins TRBV4-1 to TRBJ2-5, with 10 bases lining up with TRBD2. In germline, CDR1 is MGHRA, CDR2 YSYEKL. J lost 3 bases, V lost 3 bases, and 16 bases had no gene match. The CDR3 is 19 amino acids. The CDR3 here is CASSQHPWTSGTPEETQYF. In DNA form, the CDR3 reads TGCGCCAGCAGCCAGCACCCCTGGACTAGCGGAACTCCTGAAGAGACCCAGTACTTC.